The 14 T cell receptor beta chains listed next were all sequenced from one sample in a study of cytomegalovirus exposure and HLA in healthy donors. Amplification used 60 Vbeta primers and 13 Jbeta primers. Measured with immunoSEQ multiplex PCR; TCRdb has only the in-frame clones, and not every one. The sample contains 110,000 to 150,000 clones, 80% of which appear only once. Sequencing used PBMCs. The source of these receptors is a male donor in good health and CMV-seropositive.

This clone was seen only a few times. The chain links TRBV9 to TRBJ2-1; 12 bases fit TRBD1. J was trimmed by 6 bases and V by 1 base; bases with no gene match: 5. The CDR3 is made up of 16 amino acids. CDR1 is SGDLS and CDR2 is YYNGEE in the germline V gene. The CDR3 DNA reads TGTGCCAGCAGCGTAACCGGGACAGGGGGCGGCAATGAGCAGTTCTTC. Its translation: CASSVTGTGGGNEQFF.

The chain joins TRBV12-5 to TRBJ2-1; tentative D call: TRBD1 (6 bases). V was shortened by 0 bases and J by 0 bases, with 12 bases between the two germline ends. CDR1 and CDR2 from the germline V gene are LGHNT and FRNRAP. The CDR3 runs 17 residues. The CDR3 DNA sequence: TGTGCTAGTGGTTTGGTGGGGGCCGTTCGCTCCTACAATGAGCAGTTCTTC. As protein: CASGLVGAVRSYNEQFF.

Here the CDR3 DNA reads TGTGCCAGCAGCTCCAGACAGGGCGTGACTGAAGCTTTCTTT. It codes for CASSSRQGVTEAFF. The chain links TRBV7-9 to TRBJ1-1; 7 positions agree with TRBD1. The ends lost 4 bases at V and 5 bases at J; junction bases unmatched: 7. The germline V gene encodes CDR1 SEHNR and CDR2 FQNEAQ (reference sequence). The CDR3 is 14 amino acids.

The chain couples TRBV2 to TRBJ2-1; the D is unclear. CDR1 is SNHLY, CDR2 FYNNEI, per germline. This CDR3 contains 13 residues. V was pared by 6 bases and J by 12 bases, with 18 bases between. CDR3 residues: CASSQGDQLRQFF. CDR3 in DNA: TGTGCCAGCAGCCAAGGAGATCAACTACGGCAGTTCTTC.

The chain joins TRBV18 to TRBJ1-2; possible D gene TRBD1, 5 bases. The V gene's germline CDR1 is KGHSH and CDR2 LQKENI. The CDR3 contains 15 residues. The V end was cut by 1 base, the J end by 3 bases, with 12 bases between. This CDR3 reads CASSPRGRLDYGYTF. For the CDR3, the DNA is TGTGCCAGCTCACCACGGGGGAGACTAGACTATGGCTACACCTTC.

The V gene is TRBV7-9, the J gene TRBJ2-3, with a weak D call TRBD2 (7 bases). The CDR3 is 16 residues long. Trimming left V 2 bases short and J 2 bases short, with 14 bases between. The germline gives CDR1 SEHNR, CDR2 FQNEAQ (reference sequence). CDR3 in DNA: TGTGCCAGCAGCTTAAGGGGGGGGCGCAACACAGATACGCAGTATTTT. Translation: CASSLRGGRNTDTQYF.

This rearrangement joins TRBV29-1 to TRBJ2-1; TRBD1 agrees at 11 bases. The germline gives CDR1 SQVTM, CDR2 ANQGSEA. This CDR3 comprises 15 residues. J gave up 9 bases and V 8 bases, and 15 bases lay outside the gene matches. The CDR3, as DNA: TGCAGCCAAGTTTCCCGGGACAGGGGGTATAGTGAGCAGTTCTTC. Protein sequence: CSQVSRDRGYSEQFF.

The rearrangement links TRBV19 to TRBJ1-2, with 7 bases lining up with TRBD1. CDR3 size: 13 residues. The germline CDR1 and CDR2 sequences are LNHDA and SQIVND (reference sequence). The J segment lost 6 bases and the V segment lost 5 bases, leaving 6 bases of the junction unmatched. CDR3 region: CASSPQTGNGYTF. Here the CDR3 DNA reads TGTGCCAGTAGTCCCCAGACAGGGAATGGCTACACCTTC.

DNA for the CDR3: TGCGCCAGCAGCCACCGACTAGCGGGAGGGCCGGGTAATGAGCAGTTCTTC. Translating gives CASSHRLAGGPGNEQFF. This chain connects TRBV4-3 to TRBJ2-1, with TRBD2 matching over 14 bases. There are 17 residues in the CDR3. Unmatched junction bases numbered 8, after V lost 3 bases and J lost 7 bases. CDR1 is LGHNA, CDR2 YSLEER, per germline.

The chain joins TRBV29-1 to TRBJ1-2; the match to TRBD1 covers 7 bases. The length of the CDR3 is 12 residues. In germline, CDR1 is SQVTM, CDR2 ANQGSEA. The ends lost 5 bases at V and 4 bases at J; junction bases unmatched: 4. Here the CDR3 DNA reads TGCAGCGTTTCAGGGGGTGGCTATGGCTACACCTTC. Translation gives CSVSGGGYGYTF.

This clone has a single count. The gene calls are TRBV5-1 and TRBJ1-6; no firm D call. This CDR3 comprises 16 residues. Germline V CDR1 and CDR2: SGHRS, YFSETQ. Trimming pared 4 bases from V and 6 bases from J, leaving 17 bases between. CDR3 residues: CASSPRSLRGNSPLHF. CDR3 coding DNA: TGCGCCAGCAGCCCCCGGTCCCTTCGGGGTAATTCACCCCTCCACTTT. The full variable domain, its missing parts supplied by reference TRBV5-1 and TRBJ1-6, is KAGVTQTPRYLIKTRGQQVTLSCSPISGHRSVSWYQQTPGQGLQFLFEYFSETQRNKGNFPGRFSGRQFSNSRSEMNVSTLELGDSALYLCASSPRSLRGNSPLHFGNGTRLTVT.

This clone was detected only once. This sequence joins TRBV7-9 and TRBJ1-4; TRBD1 aligns across 10 bases. This CDR3 has 14 residues. Germline V gene lookup returns CDR1 SEHNR and CDR2 FQNEAQ (reference sequence). The V and J ends lost 5 bases and 7 bases, in that order; junction bases with no gene match: 4. The CDR3 coding sequence is TGTGCCAGCAGCCCGGGACAGGGGTTTGAAAAACTGTTTTTT. It encodes CASSPGQGFEKLFF.

This sequence joins TRBV5-1 and TRBJ2-1; 8 nucleotides align to TRBD2. Losses at the gene ends were 5 bases for V and 4 bases for J; bases not matched to a gene: 5. This CDR3 has 14 amino acids. Germline V gene lookup returns CDR1 SGHRS and CDR2 YFSETQ. CDR3 sequence: CASRLAELYNEQFF. The CDR3 DNA reads TGCGCCAGCAGACTAGCGGAACTTTACAATGAGCAGTTCTTC.

V gene TRBV9 combines with J gene TRBJ2-3; 10 bases fit TRBD2. Germline V gene data show CDR1 as SGDLS and CDR2 as YYNGEE. The CDR3 is made up of 15 amino acids. J gave up 3 bases and V 4 bases, and 5 bases lay outside the gene matches. DNA for the CDR3: TGTGCCAGCAGCTCTAGCGGGAGAGGGACAGATACGCAGTATTTT. This codes for CASSSSGRGTDTQYF.